This TCR beta chain appears in the sequencing data of a study of T cell responses to AZD1222 COVID-19 vaccine. Sequencing was performed with immunoSEQ multiplex PCR; in TCRdb, only in-frame clones are kept and a portion is missing. The sample consists of approximately 100,000 clones, 80% to 95% of them appearing once. With 4 bases removed from V and 6 bases from J, the gap between germline ends came to 7 bases. In germline, CDR1 is SNHLY, CDR2 FYNNEI. The length of the CDR3 is 11 residues. The sample consisted of peripheral blood, taken 28 days after the second AZD1222 dose. The TCR sequence derives from an adult who received the AZD1222 COVID-19 vaccine. This chain links TRBV2 with TRBJ2-7; D gene unclear. CDR3 amino acids: CASSVQAEQYF. CDR3 coding DNA: TGTGCCAGCAGTGTTCAGGCCGAGCAGTACTTC. Combining the CDR3 with reference TRBV2 and TRBJ2-7 gives the whole variable domain EPEVTQTPSHQVTQMGQEVILRCVPISNHLYFYWYRQILGQKVEFLVSFYNNEISEKSEIFDDQFSVERPDGSNFTLKIRSTKLEDSAMYFCASSVQAEQYFGPGTRLTVT.